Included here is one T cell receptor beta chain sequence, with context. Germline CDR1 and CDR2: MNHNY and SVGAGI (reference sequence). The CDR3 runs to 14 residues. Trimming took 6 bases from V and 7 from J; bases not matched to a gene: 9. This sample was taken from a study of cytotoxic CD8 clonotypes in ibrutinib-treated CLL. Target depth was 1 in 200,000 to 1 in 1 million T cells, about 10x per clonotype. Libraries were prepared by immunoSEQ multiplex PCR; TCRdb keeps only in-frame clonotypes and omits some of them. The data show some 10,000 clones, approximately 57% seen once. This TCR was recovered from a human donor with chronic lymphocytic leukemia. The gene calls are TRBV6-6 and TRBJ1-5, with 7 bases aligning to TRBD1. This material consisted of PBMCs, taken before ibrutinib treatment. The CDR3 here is CASSRGQAPQPQHF. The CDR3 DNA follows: TGTGCCAGCAGCCGAGGACAGGCGCCCCAGCCCCAGCATTTT.